The text below deals with one T cell receptor (beta chain). The data derive from a study of shared clonotypes between healthy human individuals. This CDR3 is built from 15 residues. V was cut by 4 bases and J by 0 bases, with 13 bases left in between. Germline CDR1 LNHDA, CDR2 SQIVND (reference sequence). Assay: immunoSEQ multiplex PCR; the TCRdb copy retains only in-frame clones and omits some. Of over a million clones detected, approximately 96% appear once; the ten largest clones hold 0.95% to 1.5%. The chain employs TRBV19 and TRBJ2-7; D is unclear. Sequenced: naive CD4+ T cells sorted from blood. Sample subset: CD45RA+ positively selected. The TCR sequence derives from a man aged 25-45 years in good health. The chain's CDR3 is CASSNQAIPSYEQYF. The CDR3 DNA sequence: TGTGCCAGTAGTAATCAGGCAATCCCCTCCTACGAGCAGTACTTC.